These 16 T cell receptor beta chains originate from one sample sequenced in a study of metastatic and nonmetastatic thyroid tumors. TCRdb ran MiXCR on the PCR reads. The table shows 30,000 or so clones, with approximately 30% occurring only once. Until they underwent thyroid surgery, no patient had received any treatment. The source material was blood. These receptor sequences come from a female donor with papillary thyroid cancer or a benign thyroid nodule (not recorded which). Some clones in this sample may be carry-over from other donors' samples.

In this sample, this clone turned up once. The rearrangement links TRBV13 to TRBJ1-2, with 7 positions matching TRBD1. V shed 5 bases and J 4 bases; nucleotides not matched to a gene: 4. Germline V lookup: CDR1 PRHDT, CDR2 FYEKMQ (reference sequence). The CDR3 sequence is 13 residues long. The chain's CDR3 is CASSIQGGYGYTF. As DNA, the CDR3 is TGTGCCAGCAGCATCCAGGGGGGCTATGGCTACACCTTC.

This clone has only a few counts. J is TRBJ2-2 and V is TRBV11-2; perhaps TRBD2 as D (6 bases). The germline V and J ends were trimmed by 6 bases and 6 bases, with 20 bases remaining between them. The CDR3 is 16 amino acids. CDR1 is SGHAT and CDR2 is FQNNGV in the germline V gene. The CDR3 loop is CASRVRGVGGAGELFF. Written as DNA, the CDR3 is TGTGCCAGCAGGGTCCGGGGCGTGGGCGGGGCCGGGGAGCTGTTTTTT. The variable domain in full, completed from reference TRBV11-2 and TRBJ2-2, reads EAGVAQSPRYKIIEKRQSVAFWCNPISGHATLYWYQQILGQGPKLLIQFQNNGVVDDSQLPKDRFSAERLKGVDSTLKIQPAKLEDSAVYLCASRVRGVGGAGELFFGEGSRLTVL.

This chain joins TRBV28 and TRBJ1-2, with 8 nucleotides matching TRBD1. The germline V gene has CDR1 MDHEN and CDR2 SYDVKM. The CDR3 covers 13 residues. The junction had 4 bases not matched to a gene; V was cut back by 5 bases and J by 5 bases. The CDR3 sequence: CASSQDREYGYTF. The CDR3 bases are TGTGCCAGCAGTCAGGACAGGGAGTATGGCTACACCTTC.

This clone was detected many times. Different DNA sequences within this sample yield the same CDR3. CDR3 amino acids: CASSEGGTGGADTQYF. The CDR3 nucleotides are TGTGCCAGCAGTGAGGGCGGGACAGGGGGGGCAGATACGCAGTATTTT. This rearrangement joins TRBV6-4 to TRBJ2-3; 11 bases map to TRBD1. J was trimmed by 4 bases and V by 3 bases; bases with no gene match: 6. Germline values: CDR1 MRHNA, CDR2 SNTAGT. The CDR3 totals 16 residues.

This clone was observed a handful of times. V usage is TRBV6-1 and J usage is TRBJ2-2; D gene ambiguous. V was trimmed by 7 bases and J by 7 bases, leaving 13 bases between them. Germline-derived CDR1 and CDR2 are MNHNS and SASEGT. The CDR3 length is 13 residues. The CDR3 nucleotides read TGTGCCAGCACCACTGTGGGGATCGGGGAGCTGTTTTTT. It is translated as CASTTVGIGELFF.

This clone has a count of ten or more. This sequence joins TRBV19 and TRBJ2-3; no definite D call. Germline CDR1 and CDR2: LNHDA and SQIVND (reference sequence). Trimming shortened V by 9 bases and J by 0 bases, and 16 bases separated the two germline ends. The CDR3 extends over 15 amino acids. The CDR3 DNA is TGTGCCAGCACAAGACGGACCCTAAGCACAGATACGCAGTATTTT. This gives the protein CASTRRTLSTDTQYF.

As for this clone: A read error may produce the germline difference seen at one junction end. This sequence joins TRBV28 and TRBJ1-5; no definite D call. There are 16 residues in the CDR3. Germline loops: CDR1 MDHEN, CDR2 SYDVKM. The chain's CDR3 is CVSSPPHLKRVRPQHF. The CDR3 region has the DNA TGTGTCAGCAGTCCCCCGCATCTTAAGAGGGTTCGGCCCCAGCATTTT.

This clone was picked up a small number of times. One end of the junction is discordant with germline, which a read error may explain. V is TRBV6-2 or TRBV6-3 and J is TRBJ2-3; 10 nucleotides match TRBD2. The CDR3 extends over 18 amino acids. Germline values: CDR1 MNHEY, CDR2 SVGEGT. This chain's CDR3 is CASSYLGTSVRDTDTQYF. In nucleotides, the CDR3 is TGTGCCAGCAGTTATTTGGGGACTAGCGTGAGGGACACAGATACACAGTATTTT.

The gene calls are TRBV6-2 or TRBV6-3 and TRBJ2-1; TRBD2 matches at 11 bases. V shed 10 bases and J 7 bases; nucleotides not matched to a gene: 9. CDR1 is MNHEY and CDR2 is SVGEGT in the germline V gene. This CDR3 has 14 residues. The CDR3, as DNA: TGTGCCACCCTTGTCACTAGCGGGAGAAATGAGCAGTTCTTC. Translating gives CATLVTSGRNEQFF.

This clone appeared many times. V usage is TRBV9 and J usage is TRBJ1-3; D ambiguous. Germline-derived CDR1 and CDR2 are SGDLS and YYNGEE. Between the trimmed V and J ends, which lost 0 bases and 0 bases, there was a span of 16 bases. The length of the CDR3 is 18 residues. CDR3 residues: CASSVELSGRTSGNTIYF. The CDR3 bases are TGTGCCAGCAGCGTAGAGTTAAGTGGCCGGACCTCTGGAAACACCATATATTTT.

In this sample, this clone turned up many times. The chain is built from TRBV5-1 and TRBJ1-1; the match to TRBD1 covers 9 bases. Germline CDR1 SGHRS, CDR2 YFSETQ. Trimming at V came to 0 bases and at J to 6 bases, leaving 6 bases not matched to a gene. CDR3 length: 15 residues. CDR3 nucleotides: TGCGCCAGCAGCTTGGGTTACAGGGGGCAGGCTGAAGCTTTCTTT. Its protein is CASSLGYRGQAEAFF.

This clone occurred many times. The CDR3 sequence: CASSLWGLAASTDTQYF. CDR3 nucleotide sequence: TGCGCCAGCAGCTTGTGGGGACTAGCGGCTAGCACAGATACGCAGTATTTT. The chain is built from TRBV5-1 and TRBJ2-3; 11 positions agree with TRBD2. The CDR3 contains 17 residues. Germline CDR1 SGHRS, CDR2 YFSETQ. The trim removed 1 base at V and 0 bases at J, leaving 4 bases unmatched.

Many counts were recorded for this clone. This rearrangement joins TRBV6-1 to TRBJ1-4; 10 nucleotides match TRBD1. Germline V gene lookup returns CDR1 MNHNS and CDR2 SASEGT. The CDR3 is 14 residues long. The V gene end was trimmed by 11 bases and the J gene end by 8 bases; junction bases not matched to a gene: 11. CDR3 DNA: TGTGCCGTGGGACAGGGGTCTGGAGACGAAAAACTGTTTTTT. It is translated as CAVGQGSGDEKLFF.

At least ten counts were recorded for this clone. The chain uses TRBV20-1 and TRBJ1-1; D unresolved. Germline loops: CDR1 DFQATT, CDR2 SNEGSKA (reference sequence). The CDR3 contains 13 residues. Deletions cut 0 bases from V and 4 bases from J, with 9 bases between. CDR3 region: CSARDPWGTEAFF. In DNA form, the CDR3 reads TGCAGTGCTAGAGATCCATGGGGCACTGAAGCTTTCTTT.

A note on this clone: Sequence at one end of the junction differs from germline and may be a read error. The gene calls are TRBV20-1 and TRBJ1-2; D may be TRBD1 (5 bases). The V gene's germline CDR1 is DFQATT and CDR2 SNEGSKA (reference sequence). This CDR3 is 12 amino acids long. CDR3: CSGRDGSYGYSF. In nucleotides, the CDR3 is TGCAGTGGAAGGGACGGTAGCTATGGCTACTCATTC.

This clone has just a few counts. The CDR3 sequence is CASIAGATGKSGYTF. CDR3 bases: TGTGCCAGCATTGCCGGGGCGACAGGGAAGAGTGGCTACACCTTC. The chain couples TRBV12-3 or TRBV12-4 to TRBJ1-2; the match to TRBD1 covers 7 bases. V lost 7 bases to trimming and J lost 7 bases; unmatched junction nucleotides: 15. This CDR3 has 15 amino acids.